The present T cell receptor (beta chain) was sequenced within a study of OX40 agonist ivuxolimab in advanced cancers. Germline V gives CDR1 SGHRS, CDR2 YFSETQ. V dropped 3 bases and J dropped 6 bases, with 16 bases sitting between them. This CDR3 region has 14 residues. Samples were taken at baseline and on day 1 of cycles 4 and 7. The assay was immunoSEQ multiplex PCR, and TCRdb's table has in-frame clones only and misses some. The sample holds roughly 90,000 clones, approximately 91% seen once. The receptor was isolated from an adult with an advanced solid tumor such as melanoma, head and neck, liver or kidney cancer. The specimen comprised CD4+ or CD8+ T cells sorted from blood, sampled in a trial of the OX40 agonist ivuxolimab. The V gene is TRBV5-1, the J gene TRBJ2-7; no clear D gene. The CDR3 loop is CASSSATNRVEQYF. The CDR3 region has the DNA TGCGCCAGCAGCTCGGCCACGAATAGAGTCGAGCAGTACTTC.